Included here is one TCR beta chain sequence, with context. Antigen specificity is unknown. This entry belongs to a study of T cells after yellow fever vaccination. Study outcomes and limitations: A weaker but faster secondary response was observed, peaking on day 5 versus 15. FACS-sorted repertoires could contain abundant clonotypes contaminating from the bulk population. Boosting was followed by the reappearance of most primary-vaccination clones (under 97% CD4, about 88% CD8).

From germline, CDR1 is SEHNR and CDR2 FQNEAQ (reference sequence). This CDR3 spans 16 amino acids. V lost 0 bases and J lost 1, with 10 bases in between. It was through 5'RACE template switching that TCR cDNA was made, with a universal primer site and UMIs added. One entry per CDR3 protein results from TCRdb running MiXCR on the 5' RACE reads. The sample has hundreds of thousands of distinct CDR3 sequences, about a sixth seen once; the top ten hold roughly a sixth. Sequencing used PBMCs, obtained 5 to 6 days after the first yellow fever vaccination. This sequence originates from a man aged 18-30 years who received the YFV17D yellow fever vaccine. V gene TRBV7-9 combines with J gene TRBJ1-5; no definite D call. The DNA of the CDR3 is TGTGCCAGCAGCTTAGCACGCGGGTTGAGCAATCAGCCCCAGCATTTT. Its translation is CASSLARGLSNQPQHF.